The rows below give T cell receptor beta chains drawn from one sample of a study of CD8 T cells in ankylosing spondylitis. TCRdb independently ran MiXCR on the 5' RACE reads; one entry per CDR3 protein. The sample includes 200,000 to 250,000 distinct CDR3 sequences, approximately 10% seen only once; the top ten take over 20%. The sequenced sample was blood, either unsorted or a sorted T cell fraction (not recorded which). All receptors come from a male donor with ankylosing spondylitis or in good health (not recorded which). Each CDR3 is given with its conserved first and last residue. A D gene is named only where the DNA matches it firmly. Part of the rows lack a size; the others show once, few, many or a class for expanded clones.

j_call | d_call | clone_size | v_call | cdr3_nt | cdr3_aa
TRBJ1-2 | TRBD1 | many | TRBV10-3 | TGTGCCATCAGTGAGTCGGGACAGGGGGAAATTAACTATGGCTACACCTTC | CAISESGQGEINYGYTF
TRBJ1-5 | - | few | TRBV12-3/TRBV12-4 | TGTGCCAGCAGTTTTGATGTTCCGGGCGGCAAGCCCCAGCATTTT | CASSFDVPGGKPQHF
TRBJ2-1 | TRBD2 | few | TRBV20-1 | TGCAGTGCTAGGGGCGGCGGGGGTCCGCCCAATGAGCAGTTCTTC | CSARGGGGPPNEQFF
TRBJ1-5 | TRBD1 | - | TRBV24-1 | TGTGCCACCCGGGACAGCTATAGCAATCAGCCCCAGCATTTT | CATRDSYSNQPQHF
TRBJ2-1 | - | - | TRBV28 | TGTGCCAGCAGACCTACCGGGATAAGGGACAATGAGCAGTTCTTC | CASRPTGIRDNEQFF
TRBJ2-3 | TRBD1 | few | TRBV28 | TGTGCCAGCAGTTTTCGTTCGTGGACAGGGCGAGATACGCAGTATTTT | CASSFRSWTGRDTQYF
TRBJ2-2 | - | few | TRBV28 | TGTGCCAGCAACCTATATGGGCAGGGGAATGCCGGGGAGCTGTTTTTT | CASNLYGQGNAGELFF
TRBJ2-1 | TRBD2 | many | TRBV20-1 | TGCAGTGCTTCCTCCGGACTAGTCCCTAATGAGCAGTTCTTC | CSASSGLVPNEQFF
TRBJ2-3 | - | many | TRBV11-1 | TGTGCCAGCAGCCTGACTGGTCCTAGCACAGATACGCAGTATTTT | CASSLTGPSTDTQYF
TRBJ2-7 | - | many | TRBV2 | TGTGCCAGCAGTGTCGGTCAGGGGGGCCACTCCTACGAGCAGTACTTC | CASSVGQGGHSYEQYF
TRBJ2-3 | TRBD2 | many | TRBV20-1 | TGCAGTGCTAGCGACGGGACTACCACAGGCACAGATACGCAGTATTTT | CSASDGTTTGTDTQYF
TRBJ1-6 | TRBD1 | few | TRBV30 | TGTGCCTGGAGTGGGACAGGGGATAATTCACCCCTCCACTTT | CAWSGTGDNSPLHF
TRBJ2-3 | - | - | TRBV20-1 | TGCAGTGCTAGAAACCCCGGGCAGGGTCCCACAGATACGCAGTATTTT | CSARNPGQGPTDTQYF
TRBJ2-7 | TRBD1 | - | TRBV12-3/TRBV12-4 | TGTGCCAGCCGAGGGGGACAGGGTGTTTACGAGCAGTACTTC | CASRGGQGVYEQYF
TRBJ2-3 | TRBD2 | many | TRBV5-1 | TGCGCCAGCAGCTGGCGCGGGGGGCCGAGCACAGATACGCAGTATTTT | CASSWRGGPSTDTQYF
TRBJ2-7 | TRBD1 | - | TRBV13 | TGTGCCATGGGCTCCGGGACAGGGGGCGCGTTAATCTACGAGCAGTACTTC | CAMGSGTGGALIYEQYF
TRBJ2-3 | TRBD1 | few | TRBV28 | TGTGCCAGCAGTCCAGGGGGCGTTCGAACAGATACGCAGTATTTT | CASSPGGVRTDTQYF
TRBJ1-3 | TRBD1 | many | TRBV5-1 | TGCGCCAGCAGCTCGGACAGGTCTTTTCCTGGAAACACCATATATTTT | CASSSDRSFPGNTIYF
TRBJ1-5 | - | many | TRBV7-2 | TGTGCCAGCAGCTTAGCCCTAGTCGGGCCCCAGCATTTT | CASSLALVGPQHF
TRBJ2-7 | - | - | TRBV20-1 | TGCAGTGCCGCCCTCTCCTATTGGGAGCAGTACTTC | CSAALSYWEQYF
TRBJ1-1 | TRBD1 | many | TRBV20-1 | TGCAGTGCTGCTGAGGGGGCGCGTACTGAAGCTTTCTTT | CSAAEGARTEAFF
TRBJ2-2 | TRBD2 | many | TRBV5-1 | TGCGCCAGCAGCTTGGGACTAGCGGGGACCGGGGAGCTGTTTTTT | CASSLGLAGTGELFF
TRBJ2-2 | - | many | TRBV7-6 | TGTGCCAGCAGCTTCCCTAAAGGGGGGGGCCCCAACGGGGAGCTGTTTTTT | CASSFPKGGGPNGELFF
TRBJ1-1 | - | few | TRBV28 | TGTGCCAGCAGTCTTCCTCAGGGCGGGAACACTGAAGCTTTCTTT | CASSLPQGGNTEAFF
TRBJ2-7 | TRBD1 | many | TRBV5-1 | TGCGCCAGCAGATACTGGTCCTCGGGACAGGGGACGTACGAGCAGTACTTC | CASRYWSSGQGTYEQYF
TRBJ2-3 | TRBD2 | few | TRBV20-1 | TGCAGTGCTATCCCTGGCGGGGGGCCAGATACGCAGTATTTT | CSAIPGGGPDTQYF
TRBJ1-5 | - | many | TRBV7-8 | TGTGCCAGCAGTTGGAGGGGAGACAATCAGCCCCAGCATTTT | CASSWRGDNQPQHF
TRBJ2-7 | TRBD1 | many | TRBV5-1 | TGCGCCAGCAAAGGGGGCCCCAGCTCCTACGAGCAGTACTTC | CASKGGPSSYEQYF
TRBJ2-3 | - | many | TRBV29-1 | TGCAGCGTTGGGGGGTTAGATACGCAGTATTTT | CSVGGLDTQYF
TRBJ1-4 | TRBD1 | - | TRBV7-2 | TGTGCCAGCAGCTCCGGGACAGGGAGGGGTGAAAAACTGTTTTTT | CASSSGTGRGEKLFF
TRBJ2-3 | - | many | TRBV25-1 | TGTGCCAGCAGTGAAGATACGCAGTATTTT | CASSEDTQYF
TRBJ1-1 | - | many | TRBV7-9 | TGTGCCAGCAGCTTAGCGAGGGCGCAGGGTGCTGAAGCTTTCTTT | CASSLARAQGAEAFF
TRBJ2-7 | - | many | TRBV4-1 | TGCGCCAGCAGCCAAGATCTACGTGCCGAGCAGTACTTC | CASSQDLRAEQYF
TRBJ2-1 | TRBD2 | many | TRBV20-1 | TGCAGTGCTAGAAGCGGGAGCCTCTACAATGAGCAGTTCTTC | CSARSGSLYNEQFF
TRBJ2-5 | - | many | TRBV5-1 | TGCGCCAGCAGCTTGGGGTCCCTCCAAGAGACCCAGTACTTC | CASSLGSLQETQYF
TRBJ2-1 | - | few | TRBV5-8 | TGTGCCAGCAGAGCCGGAGGGGCTCTTAACCTCCCACAGTTCTTC | CASRAGGALNLPQFF
TRBJ2-3 | - | - | TRBV12-3/TRBV12-4 | TGTGCCAGCAGCCACACTGTAGATACGCAGTATTTT | CASSHTVDTQYF
TRBJ1-1 | - | many | TRBV5-1 | TGCGCCAGCAGCTTGGGGGTGGCTGAAGCTTTCTTT | CASSLGVAEAFF
TRBJ2-1 | TRBD1 | many | TRBV20-1 | TGCAGTGCTTCGAAGCCCGGGACAGGGAATGAGCAGTTCTTC | CSASKPGTGNEQFF
TRBJ2-7 | - | - | TRBV6-5 | TGTGCCAGCAGTCTCTCGACAGGATCCGAGTACGGGCAGTACTTC | CASSLSTGSEYGQYF
TRBJ2-1 | - | - | TRBV9 | TGTGCCAGCAGCGTAGCGGAAGGGGGGTCGATGTATGAGCAGTTCTTC | CASSVAEGGSMYEQFF
TRBJ2-3 | TRBD2 | - | TRBV7-2 | TGTGCCAGCAGCGTTAGCGGGGGAGGCACAGATACGCAGTATTTT | CASSVSGGGTDTQYF
TRBJ2-7 | - | many | TRBV7-2 | TGTGCCAGCAGCTTATCGCCCCCGCCCTACGAGCAGTACTTC | CASSLSPPPYEQYF
TRBJ2-7 | TRBD1 | few | TRBV5-1 | TGCGCCAGCAGCCCAGACAGGGGGCGCGAGCAGTACTTC | CASSPDRGREQYF
TRBJ1-2 | - | many | TRBV5-5 | TGTGCCAGCAGCCCGGGGACAAATGTTAACTATGGCTACACCTTC | CASSPGTNVNYGYTF
TRBJ1-2 | - | many | TRBV20-1 | TGCAGTGCCGGGGGGGGGCTCTTCTATGGCTACACCTTC | CSAGGGLFYGYTF
TRBJ1-6 | - | few | TRBV5-1 | TGCGCCAGCAGCTTGGAGACCGGGGATAATTCACCCCTCCACTTT | CASSLETGDNSPLHF
TRBJ2-6 | - | many | TRBV5-1 | TGCGCCAGCAGCTTGGTCCCCTCTGGGGCCAACGTCCTGACTTTC | CASSLVPSGANVLTF